Presented here are 4 T cell receptor beta chains from one specimen sequenced in a study of blood T cell repertoires in COVID-19. This table comes from immunoSEQ multiplex PCR, and its TCRdb copy is limited to in-frame clones, with some not included. Among hundreds of thousands of clones listed, roughly nine tenths were seen once. The sequencing input was peripheral blood. The receptors here all came from a man between 40 and 49 years old with acute or convalescent COVID-19.

The gene calls are TRBV5-1 and TRBJ2-3, with a weak D call TRBD2 (6 bases). Germline loops: CDR1 SGHRS, CDR2 YFSETQ. The CDR3 runs to 14 residues. V was clipped by 4 bases and J by 0 bases, with 9 bases between them. CDR3 in amino acids: CASSTGTSTDTQYF. Written as DNA, the CDR3 is TGCGCCAGCAGCACCGGGACTAGCACAGATACGCAGTATTTT.

The CDR3 DNA follows: TGTGCCAGCAGCGGGGGGGCCGACGAGCAGTACTTC. Its translation is CASSGGADEQYF. V usage is TRBV2 and J usage is TRBJ2-7; TRBD2 matches 8 bases. Germline values: CDR1 SNHLY, CDR2 FYNNEI. J was trimmed by 5 bases and V by 6 bases; bases with no gene match: 3. The CDR3 consists of 12 residues.

The chain carries TRBV3-1 (or the pseudogene TRBV3-2) and TRBJ1-1; no definite D call. The CDR3 consists of 11 residues. Germline-derived CDR1 and CDR2 are LGHDT and YNNKEL (reference sequence). The germline V and J ends were trimmed by 1 base and 11 bases, with 8 bases remaining between them. This chain's CDR3 is CASSQGVEAFF. CDR3 nucleotide sequence: TGTGCCAGCAGCCAAGGGGTGGAGGCTTTCTTT.

This sequence joins TRBV24-1 and TRBJ2-5, with TRBD1 identical over 7 bases. Trimming removed 4 bases from V and 9 bases from J; junction bases left unmatched: 4. The CDR3 is 12 residues long. In germline, CDR1 is KGHDR, CDR2 SFDVKD. The CDR3 coding sequence is TGTGCCACCAGTGACCCACAGGGGCCCCAGTACTTC. Protein: CATSDPQGPQYF.